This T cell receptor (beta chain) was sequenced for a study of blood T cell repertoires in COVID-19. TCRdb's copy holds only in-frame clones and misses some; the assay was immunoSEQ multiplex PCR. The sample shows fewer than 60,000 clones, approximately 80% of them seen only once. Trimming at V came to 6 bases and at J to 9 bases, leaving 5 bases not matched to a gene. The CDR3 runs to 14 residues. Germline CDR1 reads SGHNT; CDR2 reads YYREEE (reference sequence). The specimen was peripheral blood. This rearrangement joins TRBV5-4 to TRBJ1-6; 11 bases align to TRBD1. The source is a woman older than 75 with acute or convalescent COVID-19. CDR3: CASTRDRGSSPLHF. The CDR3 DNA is TGTGCCAGCACCAGGGACAGGGGGTCTTCACCCCTCCACTTT.